This entry describes one TCR beta chain. Methods used by the authors: Estimated nucleated cell counts came from reference gene primer amplification. Some clones are missing from TCRdb's copy, which holds only in-frame ones; the method was immunoSEQ multiplex PCR. The V and J calls and clone size come from that table; D and trimming were worked out from the DNA. The data contain more than 90,000 clones, roughly 85% of them singletons. The source of the sample is a study of blood T cell repertoires in COVID-19. Study-wide context: PBMCs, B-cell-depleted T cells, or T cells provided the cDNA or gDNA that made up the material.

This CDR3 spans 15 amino acids. CDR1 is SGHRS and CDR2 is YFSETQ in the germline V gene. V shed 4 bases and J 0 bases; nucleotides not matched to a gene: 4. The sequencing input was peripheral blood. The receptor was derived from a man older than 75 with acute or convalescent COVID-19. The rearrangement joins TRBV5-1 to TRBJ1-2, with 9 bases that match TRBD1. DNA for the CDR3: TGCGCCAGCAGCGTCGGGACAGGGTCTAACTATGGCTACACCTTC. Amino acids: CASSVGTGSNYGYTF.